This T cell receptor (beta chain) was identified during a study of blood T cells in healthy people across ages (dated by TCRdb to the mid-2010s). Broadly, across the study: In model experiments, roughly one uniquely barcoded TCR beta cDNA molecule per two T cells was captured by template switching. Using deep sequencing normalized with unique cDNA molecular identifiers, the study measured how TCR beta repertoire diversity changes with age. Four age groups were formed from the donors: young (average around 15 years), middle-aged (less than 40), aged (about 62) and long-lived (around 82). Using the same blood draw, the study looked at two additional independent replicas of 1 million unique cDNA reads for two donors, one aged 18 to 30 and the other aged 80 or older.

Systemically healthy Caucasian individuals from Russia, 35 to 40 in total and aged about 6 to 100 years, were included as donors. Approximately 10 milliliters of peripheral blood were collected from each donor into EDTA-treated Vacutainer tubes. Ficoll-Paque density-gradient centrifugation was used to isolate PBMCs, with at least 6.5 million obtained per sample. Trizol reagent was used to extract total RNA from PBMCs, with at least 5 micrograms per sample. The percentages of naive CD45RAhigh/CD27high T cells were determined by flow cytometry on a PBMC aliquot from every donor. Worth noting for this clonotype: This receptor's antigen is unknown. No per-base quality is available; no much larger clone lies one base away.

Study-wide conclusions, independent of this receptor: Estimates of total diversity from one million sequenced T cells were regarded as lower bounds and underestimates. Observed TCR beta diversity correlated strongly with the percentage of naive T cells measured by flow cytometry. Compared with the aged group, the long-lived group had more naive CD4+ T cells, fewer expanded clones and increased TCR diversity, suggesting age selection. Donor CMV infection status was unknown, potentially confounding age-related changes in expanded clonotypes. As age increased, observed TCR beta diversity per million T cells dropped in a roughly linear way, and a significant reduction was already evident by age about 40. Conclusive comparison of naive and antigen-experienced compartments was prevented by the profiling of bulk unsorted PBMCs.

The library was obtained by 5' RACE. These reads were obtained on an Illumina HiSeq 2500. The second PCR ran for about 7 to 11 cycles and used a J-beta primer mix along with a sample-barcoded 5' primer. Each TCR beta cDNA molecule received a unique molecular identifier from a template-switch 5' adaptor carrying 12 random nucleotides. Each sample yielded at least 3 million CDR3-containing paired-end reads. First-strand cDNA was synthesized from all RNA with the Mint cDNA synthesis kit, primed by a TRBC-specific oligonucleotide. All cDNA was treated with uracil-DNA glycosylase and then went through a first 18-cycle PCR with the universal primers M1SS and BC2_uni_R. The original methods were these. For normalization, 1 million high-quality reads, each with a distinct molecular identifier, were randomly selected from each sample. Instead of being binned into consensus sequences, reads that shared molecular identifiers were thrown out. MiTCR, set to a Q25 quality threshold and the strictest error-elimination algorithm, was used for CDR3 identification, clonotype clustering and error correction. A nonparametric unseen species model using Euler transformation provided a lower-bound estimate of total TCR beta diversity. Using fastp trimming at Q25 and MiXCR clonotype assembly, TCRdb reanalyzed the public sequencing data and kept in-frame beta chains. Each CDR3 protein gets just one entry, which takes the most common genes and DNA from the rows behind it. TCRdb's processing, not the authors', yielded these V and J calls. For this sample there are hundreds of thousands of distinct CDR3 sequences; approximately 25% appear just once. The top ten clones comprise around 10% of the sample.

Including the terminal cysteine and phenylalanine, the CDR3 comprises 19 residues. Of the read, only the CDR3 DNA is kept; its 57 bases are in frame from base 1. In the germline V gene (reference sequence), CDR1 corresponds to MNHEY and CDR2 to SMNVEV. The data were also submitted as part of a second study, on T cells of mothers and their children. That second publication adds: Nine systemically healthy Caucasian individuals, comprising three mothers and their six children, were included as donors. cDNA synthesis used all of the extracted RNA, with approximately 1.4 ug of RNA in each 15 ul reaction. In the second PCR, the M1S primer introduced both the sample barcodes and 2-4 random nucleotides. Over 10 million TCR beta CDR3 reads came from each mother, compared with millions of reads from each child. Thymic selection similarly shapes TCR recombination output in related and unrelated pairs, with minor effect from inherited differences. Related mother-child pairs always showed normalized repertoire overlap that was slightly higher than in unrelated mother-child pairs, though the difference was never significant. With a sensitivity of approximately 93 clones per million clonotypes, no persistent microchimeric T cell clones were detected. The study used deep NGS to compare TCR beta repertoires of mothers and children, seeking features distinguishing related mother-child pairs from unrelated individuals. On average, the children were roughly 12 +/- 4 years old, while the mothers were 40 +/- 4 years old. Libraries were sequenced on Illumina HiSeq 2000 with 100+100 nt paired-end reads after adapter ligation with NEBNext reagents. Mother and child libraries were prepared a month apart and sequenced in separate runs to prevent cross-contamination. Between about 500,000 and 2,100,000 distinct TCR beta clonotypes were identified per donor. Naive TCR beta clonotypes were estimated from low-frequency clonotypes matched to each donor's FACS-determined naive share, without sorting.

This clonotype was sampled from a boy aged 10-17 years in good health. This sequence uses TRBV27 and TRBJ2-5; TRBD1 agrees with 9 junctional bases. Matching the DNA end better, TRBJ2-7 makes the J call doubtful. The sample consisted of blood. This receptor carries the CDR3 CASSLSTTRGTGISYEQYF. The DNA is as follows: TGTGCCAGCAGTTTATCTACTACTCGAGGGACAGGGATCTCCTACGAGCAGTACTTC.